This passage covers 10 T cell receptor beta chains from one sample sequenced in a study of blood T cell repertoires in COVID-19. The table came from immunoSEQ multiplex PCR; TCRdb's copy has only in-frame clones and leaves some out. Among 270,000 or so clones, 84% were seen once, and the ten largest hold more than 1.1%. Sequencing was carried out using peripheral blood. Receptors originate from a human donor with COVID-19, enrolled during active disease. The donor label of this sample is uncertain.

The rearrangement uses TRBV5-4 and TRBJ2-3; D uncertain. Germline lookup yields CDR1 SGHNT and CDR2 YYREEE (reference sequence). The CDR3 totals 12 residues. V lost 2 bases to trimming and J lost 5 bases, with 6 bases between them. The DNA of the CDR3 is TGTGCCAGCAGCTTCACTCGAGATACGCAGTATTTT. Its protein is CASSFTRDTQYF.

J is TRBJ2-5 and V is TRBV4-1; 8 positions match TRBD1. CDR1 MGHRA and CDR2 YSYEKL come from the germline V gene. V dropped 7 bases and J dropped 4; count of bases not matched to a gene: 5. The CDR3 covers 13 residues. The CDR3 DNA sequence: TGCGCCAGCATCACGACAGGGGCAGAGACCCAGTACTTC. Its protein product is CASITTGAETQYF.

The chain carries TRBV4-3 and TRBJ2-1; 9 positions agree with TRBD2. CDR1 and CDR2 (germline): LGHNA, YSLEER. The CDR3 runs 15 residues. J lost 8 bases, V lost 2 bases, and 7 bases had no gene match. As DNA, the CDR3 is TGCGCCAGCAGCCAATCGGGCGGGAGGGGTCATGAGCAGTTCTTC. Its protein product is CASSQSGGRGHEQFF.

The chain combines TRBV21-1 with TRBJ2-3; the table calls TRBD2, which could not be checked here. TRBV21-1 represents a pseudogene. The CDR3 totals 20 residues. In DNA form, the CDR3 reads TGTGCCAGCAGCAAAAAAGCTAGTTCGAGGAGGAGGCCCCATTATGATACGCAGTATTTT. Translating gives CASSKKASSRRRPHYDTQYF.

This chain connects TRBV28 to TRBJ1-5, with 7 bases fitting TRBD1. V shed 10 bases and J 7 bases; nucleotides not matched to a gene: 16. Germline CDR1 reads MDHEN; CDR2 reads SYDVKM. This CDR3 is built from 15 residues. The CDR3 sequence is CAIKVPGQSGQPQHF. The CDR3 nucleotides are TGTGCCATAAAAGTGCCGGGACAGTCAGGGCAGCCCCAGCATTTT.

This clone was observed once. The rearrangement links TRBV7-6 to TRBJ2-5, with 7 nucleotides matching TRBD1. This CDR3 comprises 15 residues. The V and J ends lost 9 bases and 5 bases, in that order; junction bases with no gene match: 15. Germline CDR1 is SGHVS and CDR2 is FNYEAQ. This CDR3 reads CASQRTTGVWETQYF. CDR3 in DNA: TGTGCCAGTCAACGGACAACAGGGGTATGGGAGACCCAGTACTTC.

The count of this clone is one. The chain is built from TRBV2 and TRBJ1-1, with 9 nucleotides matching TRBD1. CDR1 and CDR2 from the germline V gene are SNHLY and FYNNEI. V dropped 6 bases and J dropped 7; count of bases not matched to a gene: 9. This CDR3 has 14 amino acids. CDR3 bases: TGTGCCAGCAGCGGGGACAGGGTAAAAGGTGAAGCTTTCTTT. As protein: CASSGDRVKGEAFF.

The chain recombines TRBV9 with TRBJ2-7; tentatively, D is TRBD2 (6 bases). This CDR3 comprises 15 residues. Germline V gene data show CDR1 as SGDLS and CDR2 as YYNGEE. V was shortened by 0 bases and J by 2 bases, with 12 bases between the two germline ends. The CDR3: CASSVGRTTTYEQYF. CDR3 bases: TGTGCCAGCAGCGTAGGGAGGACTACCACCTACGAGCAGTACTTC.

The chain uses TRBV10-3 and TRBJ2-2, with TRBD1 as a possible D gene (6 bases). This CDR3 has 16 residues. Per the germline V gene, CDR1 is ENHRY and CDR2 is SYGVKD. Between the trimmed V and J ends, which lost 2 bases and 0 bases, there was a span of 10 bases. The CDR3 loop is CAISEGGGTNTGELFF. The CDR3 nucleotides read TGTGCCATCAGTGAGGGGGGCGGAACGAACACCGGGGAGCTGTTTTTT.

This clone was seen a few times. This chain links TRBV5-5 with TRBJ1-1; D is unclear. The CDR3 is made up of 10 amino acids. With 0 bases removed from V and 11 bases from J, the gap between germline ends came to 5 bases. Germline-derived CDR1 and CDR2 are SGHKS and YYEKEE (reference sequence). CDR3 coding DNA: TGTGCCAGCAGCTTGGAACAGGCTTTCTTT. It is translated as CASSLEQAFF.